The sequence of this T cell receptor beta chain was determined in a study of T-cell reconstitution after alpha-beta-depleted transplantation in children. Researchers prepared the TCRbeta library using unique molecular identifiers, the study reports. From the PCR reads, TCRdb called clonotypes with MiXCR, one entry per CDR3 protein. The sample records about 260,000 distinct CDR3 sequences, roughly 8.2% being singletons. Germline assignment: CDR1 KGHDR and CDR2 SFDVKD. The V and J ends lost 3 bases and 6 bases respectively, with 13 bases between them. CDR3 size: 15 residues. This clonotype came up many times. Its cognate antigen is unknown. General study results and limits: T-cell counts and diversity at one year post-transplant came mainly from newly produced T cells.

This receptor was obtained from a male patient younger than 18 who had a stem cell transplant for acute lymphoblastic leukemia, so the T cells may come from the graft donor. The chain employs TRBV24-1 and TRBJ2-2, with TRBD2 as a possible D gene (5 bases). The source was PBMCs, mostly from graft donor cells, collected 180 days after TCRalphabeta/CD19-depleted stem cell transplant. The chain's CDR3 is CATSDHREPPGELFF. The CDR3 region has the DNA TGTGCCACCAGTGATCACCGGGAACCGCCCGGGGAGCTGTTTTTT.